This is a list of T cell receptor beta chains from one sample in a study of T cells in Graves' hyperthyroidism and ophthalmopathy. TCRdb reprocessed the multiplex PCR reads via MiXCR and lists one record per CDR3 protein. This repertoire shows under 350,000 distinct CDR3 sequences, roughly 13% found once; its top ten account for 7% to 9.5%. Input material: blood. Receptors originate from a woman aged 40 to 49 with Graves' hyperthyroidism. Both conserved end residues are part of each CDR3. A D gene is named only where the DNA matches it firmly. The size entry is marked missing in some rows and otherwise reads once, few, many or a size class.

V gene,J gene,D gene,clone size,CDR3 protein,CDR3 DNA
TRBV2,TRBJ2-1,-,many,CSTRGGGPYNEQFF,TGTTCCACCCGTGGGGGGGGGCCGTACAATGAGCAGTTCTTC
TRBV2,TRBJ1-6,-,many,CASQPLANSPLHF,TGTGCCAGCCAGCCCTTGGCGAATTCACCCCTCCACTTT
TRBV20-1,TRBJ2-3,TRBD1,many,CSAKRPGGPDTQYF,TGCAGTGCGAAACGTCCAGGGGGACCAGATACGCAGTATTTT
TRBV7-8,TRBJ2-7,-,-,CASSLAGMYEQYF,TGTGCCAGCAGCTTAGCGGGAATGTACGAGCAGTACTTC
TRBV3-1,TRBJ2-7,TRBD2,many,CASSQRLAGVLYEQYF,TGTGCCAGCAGCCAACGACTAGCGGGAGTCCTCTACGAGCAGTACTTC
TRBV5-1,TRBJ2-3,-,-,CASRRNGGSTDTQYF,TGCGCCAGCAGAAGGAACGGGGGTAGCACAGATACGCAGTATTTT
TRBV29-1,TRBJ2-7,TRBD1,few,CSIYRDRGYEQYF,TGCAGCATCTACCGGGACAGAGGTTACGAGCAGTACTTC
TRBV15,TRBJ2-1,TRBD2,many,CATSRGLAGGENEQFF,TGTGCCACCAGCAGAGGGCTAGCGGGAGGGGAGAATGAGCAGTTCTTC
TRBV28,TRBJ2-2,TRBD2,many,CASTDGIGLAGGVGELFF,TGTGCCAGCACCGATGGTATAGGACTAGCGGGAGGGGTCGGGGAGCTGTTTTTT
TRBV7-9,TRBJ2-1,TRBD2,many,CASKKSVAGGNEQFF,TGTGCCAGCAAAAAATCCGTGGCGGGAGGGAATGAGCAGTTCTTC
TRBV3-1,TRBJ2-2,-,many,CAGSLSLAGELFF,TGTGCCGGCAGCCTTTCACTAGCCGGGGAGCTGTTTTTT
TRBV11-2,TRBJ2-7,-,many,CASSLGPQGGASYEQYF,TGTGCCAGCAGCTTAGGCCCCCAGGGGGGGGCTTCCTACGAGCAGTACTTC
TRBV13,TRBJ2-7,TRBD1,-,CASSFSGTEYYEQYF,TGTGCCAGCAGCTTTTCAGGGACAGAATACTACGAGCAGTACTTC
TRBV25-1,TRBJ2-2,TRBD2,once,CAVREGTGELFF,TGTGCCGTGAGGGAGGGGACCGGGGAGCTGTTTTTT
TRBV18,TRBJ1-3,-,-,CASSDRDVTGNTIYF,TGTGCCAGCTCTGACCGGGACGTAACGGGAAACACCATATATTTT
TRBV19,TRBJ2-1,-,few,CASSIRPTSYNEQFF,TGTGCCAGTAGTATTCGGCCGACATCCTACAATGAGCAGTTCTTC
TRBV5-4,TRBJ2-5,-,-,CASSSRGEETQYF,TGTGCCAGCAGCTCCAGGGGCGAAGAGACCCAGTACTTC
TRBV7-2,TRBJ2-2,TRBD2,many,CASSQDSGGYTGELFF,TGTGCCAGCAGCCAAGATAGCGGGGGATACACCGGGGAGCTGTTTTTT
TRBV3-1,TRBJ1-1,-,many,CASSLNGGPGRTEAFF,TGTGCCAGCAGCCTTAACGGCGGGCCGGGGAGGACTGAAGCTTTCTTT
TRBV20-1,TRBJ2-1,TRBD1,many,CSALDRGDEQFF,TGCAGTGCTTTGGACAGGGGTGATGAGCAGTTCTTC
TRBV29-1,TRBJ2-5,-,many,CSVGGRRETQYF,TGCAGCGTTGGAGGGCGACGGGAGACCCAGTACTTC
TRBV19,TRBJ2-7,-,few,CASSPGQRVVNEQYF,TGTGCCAGTAGTCCCGGGCAGCGGGTTGTGAACGAGCAGTACTTC
TRBV12-3/TRBV12-4,TRBJ2-1,TRBD2,few,CASSLGEGEQFF,TGTGCCAGCAGTCTGGGGGAGGGGGAGCAGTTCTTC
TRBV29-1,TRBJ2-2,TRBD2,-,CSVETGGYTGELFF,TGCAGCGTTGAAACGGGAGGCTACACCGGGGAGCTGTTTTTT
TRBV2,TRBJ1-5,TRBD1,-,CASSGTGYQPQHF,TGTGCCAGCAGTGGGACAGGGTATCAGCCCCAGCATTTT
TRBV6-1,TRBJ1-5,-,many,CASSFRLNQPQHF,TGTGCCAGCAGTTTTAGGCTTAACCAGCCCCAGCATTTT
TRBV5-1,TRBJ1-1,-,many,CASSLAALSKREAFF,TGCGCCAGCAGCCTGGCGGCCCTATCTAAGAGAGAAGCTTTCTTT
TRBV12-3/TRBV12-4,TRBJ1-1,-,many,CASSFAGMNTEAFF,TGTGCCAGCAGTTTTGCTGGCATGAACACTGAAGCTTTCTTT
TRBV30,TRBJ2-1,-,many,CAWSVQWGNEQFF,TGTGCCTGGAGTGTACAATGGGGGAATGAGCAGTTCTTC
TRBV11-2,TRBJ2-5,TRBD2,many,CASSLIKGRGETQYF,TGTGCCAGCAGCTTGATTAAGGGGAGGGGCGAGACCCAGTACTTC
TRBV11-2,TRBJ2-1,-,-,CASSLGFGGRLLGEQFF,TGTGCCAGCAGCCTTGGTTTCGGGGGGCGCTTATTGGGTGAGCAGTTCTTC
TRBV3-1,TRBJ2-7,-,-,CASSQALGSYEQYF,TGTGCCAGCAGCCAAGCGTTGGGGTCCTACGAGCAGTACTTC
TRBV25-1,TRBJ2-6,-,-,CASLGRGSGANVLTF,TGTGCCAGCCTCGGAAGGGGATCCGGGGCCAACGTCCTGACTTTC
TRBV6-1,TRBJ2-2,-,-,CASRTDTGELFF,TGTGCCAGCAGGACAGACACCGGGGAGCTGTTTTTT
TRBV12-3/TRBV12-4,TRBJ2-7,-,few,CASSLATGTSTYEQYF,TGTGCCAGCAGTTTAGCAACCGGGACCAGTACCTACGAGCAGTACTTC
TRBV28,TRBJ2-7,TRBD1,many,CASSLRSTGGVSYEQYF,TGTGCCAGCAGTTTAAGATCGACAGGGGGGGTCTCCTACGAGCAGTACTTC
TRBV20-1,TRBJ1-6,TRBD1,few,CSASRQGHFSPLHF,TGCAGTGCTAGCCGACAGGGACATTTTTCACCCCTCCACTTT
TRBV6-5,TRBJ1-2,-,-,CASSYSSPGNYGYTF,TGTGCCAGCAGTTACTCGAGTCCGGGGAACTATGGCTACACCTTC
TRBV10-3,TRBJ2-7,TRBD2,-,CAMQPELAGNYEQYF,TGTGCCATGCAGCCCGAGCTAGCGGGAAACTACGAGCAGTACTTC
TRBV13,TRBJ2-7,TRBD2,few,CASSLAGGPEEQYF,TGTGCCAGCAGCTTAGCGGGAGGGCCGGAGGAGCAGTACTTC
TRBV6-1,TRBJ2-5,-,many,CASSPSRETQYF,TGTGCCAGCAGCCCTAGTCGGGAGACCCAGTACTTC
TRBV30,TRBJ2-3,TRBD2,few,CAWNTGTSGSTDTQYF,TGTGCCTGGAATACCGGGACTAGCGGAAGCACAGATACGCAGTATTTT
TRBV19,TRBJ2-6,-,-,CASIPGSSGANVLTF,TGTGCCAGTATCCCGGGGAGCTCTGGGGCCAACGTCCTGACTTTC
TRBV7-4,TRBJ2-3,TRBD1,-,CASSPPRDRLTDTQYF,TGTGCCAGCAGCCCCCCCAGGGACAGGCTCACAGATACGCAGTATTTT